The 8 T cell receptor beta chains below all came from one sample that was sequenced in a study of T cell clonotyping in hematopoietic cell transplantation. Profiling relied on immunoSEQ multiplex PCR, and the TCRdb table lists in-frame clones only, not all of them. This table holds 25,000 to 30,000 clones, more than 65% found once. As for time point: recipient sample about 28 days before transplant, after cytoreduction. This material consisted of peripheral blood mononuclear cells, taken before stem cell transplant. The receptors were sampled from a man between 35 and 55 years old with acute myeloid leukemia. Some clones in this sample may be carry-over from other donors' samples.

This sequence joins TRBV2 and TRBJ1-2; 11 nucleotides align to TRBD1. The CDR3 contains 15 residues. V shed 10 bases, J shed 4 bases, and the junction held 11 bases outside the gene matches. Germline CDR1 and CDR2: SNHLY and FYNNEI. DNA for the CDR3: TGTGCCACCTCCAGGGACAGGGGGACAACCTATGGCTACACCTTC. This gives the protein CATSRDRGTTYGYTF. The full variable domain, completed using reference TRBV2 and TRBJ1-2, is EPEVTQTPSHQVTQMGQEVILRCVPISNHLYFYWYRQILGQKVEFLVSFYNNEISEKSEIFDDQFSVERPDGSNFTLKIRSTKLEDSAMYFCATSRDRGTTYGYTFGSGTRLTVV.

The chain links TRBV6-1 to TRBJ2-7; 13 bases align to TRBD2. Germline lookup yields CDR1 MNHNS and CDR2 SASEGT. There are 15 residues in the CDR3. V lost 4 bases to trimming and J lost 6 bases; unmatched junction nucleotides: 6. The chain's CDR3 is CASSGRTSGSGEQYF. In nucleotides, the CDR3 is TGTGCCAGCAGTGGCCGGACTAGCGGGAGTGGCGAGCAGTACTTC.

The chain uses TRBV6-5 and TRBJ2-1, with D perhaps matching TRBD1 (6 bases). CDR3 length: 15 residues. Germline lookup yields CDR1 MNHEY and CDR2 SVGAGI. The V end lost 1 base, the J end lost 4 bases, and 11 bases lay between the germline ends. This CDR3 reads CASSYYRVRYNEQFF. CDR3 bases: TGTGCCAGCAGTTACTACAGGGTTAGGTACAATGAGCAGTTCTTC.

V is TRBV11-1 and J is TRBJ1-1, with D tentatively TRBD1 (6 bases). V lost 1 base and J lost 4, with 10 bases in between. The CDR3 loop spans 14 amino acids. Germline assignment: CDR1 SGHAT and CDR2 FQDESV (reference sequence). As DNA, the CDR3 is TGTGCCAGCAGCTTAGGCAGGGGAGGCACTGAAGCTTTCTTT. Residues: CASSLGRGGTEAFF.

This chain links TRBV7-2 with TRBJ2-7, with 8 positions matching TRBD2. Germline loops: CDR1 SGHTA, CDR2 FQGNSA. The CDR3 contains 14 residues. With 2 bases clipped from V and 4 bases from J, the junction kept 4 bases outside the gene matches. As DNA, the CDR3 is TGTGCCAGCAGCTTAAACAGCGGGAGATACGAGCAGTACTTC. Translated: CASSLNSGRYEQYF.

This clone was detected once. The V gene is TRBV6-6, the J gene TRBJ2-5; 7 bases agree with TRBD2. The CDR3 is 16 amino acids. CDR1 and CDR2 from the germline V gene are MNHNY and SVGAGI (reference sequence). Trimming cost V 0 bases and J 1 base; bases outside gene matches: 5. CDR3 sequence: CASSYSWDYGQETQYF. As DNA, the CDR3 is TGTGCCAGCAGTTACTCGTGGGACTACGGCCAAGAGACCCAGTACTTC.

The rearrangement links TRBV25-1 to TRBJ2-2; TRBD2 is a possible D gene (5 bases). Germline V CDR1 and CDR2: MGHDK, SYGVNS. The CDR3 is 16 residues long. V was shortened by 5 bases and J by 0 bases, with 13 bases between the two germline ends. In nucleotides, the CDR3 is TGTGCCAGCAGTTTTGCGGGCAGCACGAACACCGGGGAGCTGTTTTTT. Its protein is CASSFAGSTNTGELFF.

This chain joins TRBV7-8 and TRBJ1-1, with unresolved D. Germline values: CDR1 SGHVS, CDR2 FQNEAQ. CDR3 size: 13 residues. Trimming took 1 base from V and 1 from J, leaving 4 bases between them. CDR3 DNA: TGTGCCAGCAGCTTAGACACGAACACTGAAGCTTTCTTT. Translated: CASSLDTNTEAFF.